The entry that follows covers one TCR beta chain sequence. Its antigen remains undetermined. No clone much larger than this one lies a single base away; base qualities are absent. These data are taken from a study of shared clonotypes between healthy human individuals (TCRdb year 2020). About the investigation overall: A couple of women and three men aged 18 to 49 years were included in the cohort. For each donor, CD4 naive and CD4 memory were each given three plates, CD8 naive was given two plates, and CD8 memory was given one plate. Between about 0.94 and 8.9 billion PBMCs per donor were obtained by leukapheresis. To estimate repertoire size and how much clonotype sharing occurs between individuals, the study deeply sequenced the blood TCR repertoires of several healthy adults. To increase sequencing depth and limit assay-specific biases, TCR repertoire library preparation and sequencing were carried out by different laboratories using diverse techniques. General findings and caveats noted by the study authors: Rarefaction of sorted-subset datasets indicated incomplete sequencing despite the large sequencing depth. Sampling was restricted to blood, and TCR repertoires in tissues likely differ from the TCR repertoires found in blood. When several donors were compared, the shared fraction of clonotypes was about 5.2% for naive CD4, around 4% for naive CD8, 2.3% for memory CD4, and 0.4% for memory CD8. The small number of donors limited the genetic and exposure-history diversity represented. Naive subsets generally had larger estimated clonotype richness than memory subsets did. Pairwise subsampling led to the expectation that sequencing depth would affect the degree of clonotype sharing among donors. Clonotypes shared by all four sorted-subset donors showed higher generation probabilities than non-shared clonotypes.

CDR3 length: 16 amino acids, cysteine to phenylalanine. The sequence is cut down to CDR3 DNA, 48 bases in frame from base 1. The germline V gene encodes CDR1 LNHDA and CDR2 SQIVND (reference sequence). Ends trimmed: V by 6 bases, J by 0 bases; bases unmatched to a gene: 6. For the CD8 naive samples, CD45RO-negative cells were positively selected for CCR7, yielding a CD45RA+CCR7+ population from which TemRA cells were excluded. Donors were healthy HIV-negative adults with no recently reported acute infections or vaccinations. Every donor was a Caucasian adult residing in Nashville, Tennessee, USA. After blood collection by leukapheresis, PBMCs were isolated using Ficoll-Histopaque density gradient centrifugation and then cryopreserved in the vapor phase of liquid nitrogen. Analytical flow cytometry was used to check the purity and quantity of every magnetically sorted T cell population. From each sorted fraction, genomic DNA was isolated and quantified by UV absorbance on a Nanodrop 2000c.

TCR CDR3 regions were amplified from genomic DNA by multiplex PCR using the deep immunoSEQ assay. For each cell subset, the extracted genomic DNA was distributed evenly across all wells of several immunoSEQ 96-well plates, and each plate served as one replicate. For sorted subsets, each replicate PCR was loaded with roughly 200 ng genomic DNA, equivalent to about 33,000 T cell genomes. The purified libraries were quantified using a Qubit 3.0 fluorometer, sized with a Bioanalyzer 2100, and then quantified again using the KAPA Library Quantification kit. Every immunoSEQ 96-well plate was sequenced on a dedicated single-read 150-cycle Illumina NextSeq 550 flow cell. The source study handled its data this way. Because only junctional sequences without quality scores were contained in the immunoSEQ output, filtering matching that applied to full-length reads could not be performed. Sequences were annotated with PyIR, a Python wrapper for IgBLAST v1.9, using IMGT germline references to assign V/J genes and CDR3. Reads with weak V/J assignments (E-value above 1e-6), missing CDR3, stop codons, out-of-frame junctions, or ambiguous translated residues were removed. A V3J clonotype was defined by an identical inferred V gene, J gene, and CDR3 amino acid sequence. To compute the percentage overlap between repertoires, the number of shared unique clonotypes was divided by the size of the smaller repertoire. Three approaches were used to assess repertoire richness: RTK rarefaction, the Chao1 estimator, and Recon v2.1 estimates of unobserved clonotypes. Generation probabilities for all TCRbeta clonotypes obtained by the gDNA method from several donors were computed using OLGA. Held by TCRdb, this immuneACCESS table contains in-frame sequences only and omits some clones. Under half of the omission traces to an unresolved V gene where checked; the cause of the rest is unknown. V, J and clone size reflect that table, while D and trimming were determined from the DNA. This sample is represented by over 800,000 clones; over 90% of them were singletons. The top ten clones comprise under 30% of the sample.

The TCR was taken from a man aged 30 to 45 in good health. The chain is made from TRBV19 and TRBJ2-2, with TRBD2 matching 8 junction bases. The specimen sequenced was naive CD8+ T cells sorted from blood. The cell subset or site label for this specimen denotes: CD45RA+CCR7+. The CDR3: CASRSRTSSNTGELFF. Read as DNA, the sequence is TGTGCCAGTAGGAGCCGGACTAGCTCGAACACCGGGGAGCTGTTTTTT.